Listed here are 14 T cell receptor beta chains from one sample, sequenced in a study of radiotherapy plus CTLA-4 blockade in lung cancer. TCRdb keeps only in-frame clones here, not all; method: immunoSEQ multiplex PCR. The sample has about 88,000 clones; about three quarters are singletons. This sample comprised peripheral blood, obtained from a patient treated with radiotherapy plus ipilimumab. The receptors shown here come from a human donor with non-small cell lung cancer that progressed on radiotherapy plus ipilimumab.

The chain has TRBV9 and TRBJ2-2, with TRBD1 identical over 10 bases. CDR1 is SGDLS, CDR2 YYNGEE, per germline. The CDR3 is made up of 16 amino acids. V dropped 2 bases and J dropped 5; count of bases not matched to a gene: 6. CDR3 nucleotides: TGTGCCAGCAGCGTCGGACAGGGGGAGGTAACCGGGGAGCTGTTTTTT. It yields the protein CASSVGQGEVTGELFF.

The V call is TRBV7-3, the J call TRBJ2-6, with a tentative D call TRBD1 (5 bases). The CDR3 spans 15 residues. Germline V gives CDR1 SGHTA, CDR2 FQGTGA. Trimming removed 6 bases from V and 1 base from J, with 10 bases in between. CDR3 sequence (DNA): TGTGCCAGCAGACCCGACAGATCTGGGGCCAACGTCCTGACTTTC. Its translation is CASRPDRSGANVLTF.

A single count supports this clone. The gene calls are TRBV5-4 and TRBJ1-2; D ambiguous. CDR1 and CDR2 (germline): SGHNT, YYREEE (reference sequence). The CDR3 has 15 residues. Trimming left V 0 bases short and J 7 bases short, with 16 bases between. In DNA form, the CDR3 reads TGTGCCAGCAGCTTGGAGCTCGAAAGGTCGGGTGGCTACACCTTC. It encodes CASSLELERSGGYTF.

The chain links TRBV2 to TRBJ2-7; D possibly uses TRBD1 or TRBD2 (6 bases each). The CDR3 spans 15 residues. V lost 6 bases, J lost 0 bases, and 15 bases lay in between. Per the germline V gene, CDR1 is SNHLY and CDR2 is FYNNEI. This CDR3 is CASSEQGGLSYEQYF. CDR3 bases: TGTGCCAGCAGCGAACAGGGAGGACTCTCCTACGAGCAGTACTTC.

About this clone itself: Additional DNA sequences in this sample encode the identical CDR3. The CDR3 region is CASSLTGSTDTQYF. The DNA of the CDR3 is TGTGCCAGCAGCTTAACGGGCTCCACAGATACGCAGTATTTT. The J gene is TRBJ2-3, the V gene TRBV7-3; D is ambiguous. Trimming removed 0 bases from V and 2 bases from J, with 6 bases in between. The germline CDR1 and CDR2 sequences are SGHTA and FQGTGA. This CDR3 contains 14 residues.

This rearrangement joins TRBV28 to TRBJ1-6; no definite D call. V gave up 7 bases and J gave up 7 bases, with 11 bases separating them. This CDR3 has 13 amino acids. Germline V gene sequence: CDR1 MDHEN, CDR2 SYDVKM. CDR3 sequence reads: CASTLSGNSPLHF. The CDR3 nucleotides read TGTGCCAGCACCCTTAGCGGGAATTCACCCCTCCACTTT.

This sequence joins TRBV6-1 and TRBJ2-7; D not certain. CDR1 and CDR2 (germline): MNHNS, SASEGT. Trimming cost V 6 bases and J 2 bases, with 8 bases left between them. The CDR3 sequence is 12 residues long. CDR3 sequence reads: CASRGQPYEQYF. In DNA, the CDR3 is TGTGCCAGCAGAGGGCAACCCTACGAGCAGTACTTC.

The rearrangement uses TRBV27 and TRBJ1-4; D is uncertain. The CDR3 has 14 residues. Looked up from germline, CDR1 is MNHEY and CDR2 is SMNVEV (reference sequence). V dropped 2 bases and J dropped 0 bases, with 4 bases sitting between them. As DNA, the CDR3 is TGTGCCAGCAGTTTAACAGCAACTAATGAAAAACTGTTTTTT. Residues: CASSLTATNEKLFF. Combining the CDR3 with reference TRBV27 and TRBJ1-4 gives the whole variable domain EAQVTQNPRYLITVTGKKLTVTCSQNMNHEYMSWYRQDPGLGLRQIYYSMNVEVTDKGDVPEGYKVSRKEKRNFPLILESPSPNQTSLYFCASSLTATNEKLFFGSGTQLSVL.

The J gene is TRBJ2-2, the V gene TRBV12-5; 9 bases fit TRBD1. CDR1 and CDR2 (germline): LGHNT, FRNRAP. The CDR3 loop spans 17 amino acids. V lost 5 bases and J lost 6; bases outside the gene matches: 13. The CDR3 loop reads CASGQTTGTGPAGELFF. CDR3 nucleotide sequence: TGTGCTAGTGGTCAAACTACGGGGACAGGGCCCGCCGGGGAGCTGTTTTTT.

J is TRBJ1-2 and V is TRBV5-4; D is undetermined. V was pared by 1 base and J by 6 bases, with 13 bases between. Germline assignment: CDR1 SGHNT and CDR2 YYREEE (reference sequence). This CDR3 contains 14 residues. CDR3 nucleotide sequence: TGTGCCAGCAGCTTGCCTCAACAGAAAGATGGCTACACCTTC. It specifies CASSLPQQKDGYTF.

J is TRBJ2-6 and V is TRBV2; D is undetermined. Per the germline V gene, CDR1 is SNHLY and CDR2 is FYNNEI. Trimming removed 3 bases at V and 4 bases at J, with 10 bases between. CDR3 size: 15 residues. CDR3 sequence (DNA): TGTGCCAGCAGTGATGAGTACCCAGGGGCCAACGTCCTGACTTTC. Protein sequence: CASSDEYPGANVLTF.

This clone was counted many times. CDR3 DNA sequence: TGTGCCAGCAGCTTGAACGGAGACATGAACACTGAAGCTTTCTTT. Its translation: CASSLNGDMNTEAFF. The chain recombines TRBV5-4 with TRBJ1-1; D is unresolved. The V end lost 1 base, the J end lost 0 bases, and 10 bases lay between the germline ends. The CDR3 runs 15 residues. Germline CDR1 SGHNT, CDR2 YYREEE (reference sequence).

The DNA for the CDR3 is TGTGCCAGCAGCCCTGAGAGGGCAGGGGCCAACGTCCTGACTTTC. It encodes CASSPERAGANVLTF. V and J are TRBV28 and TRBJ2-6, with D perhaps matching TRBD2 (5 bases). Germline V CDR1 and CDR2: MDHEN, SYDVKM. The V and J ends lost 6 bases and 4 bases respectively, with 13 bases between them. The CDR3 is made up of 15 amino acids.

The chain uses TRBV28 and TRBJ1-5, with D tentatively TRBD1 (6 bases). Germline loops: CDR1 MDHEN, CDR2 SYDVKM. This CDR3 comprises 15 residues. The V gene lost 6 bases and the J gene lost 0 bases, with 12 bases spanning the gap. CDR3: CASSSGTFSNQPQHF. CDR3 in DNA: TGTGCCAGCAGCTCCGGGACATTTAGCAATCAGCCCCAGCATTTT. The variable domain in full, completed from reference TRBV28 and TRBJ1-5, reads DVKVTQSSRYLVKRTGEKVFLECVQDMDHENMFWYRQDPGLGLRLIYFSYDVKMKEKGDIPEGYSVSREKKERFSLILESASTNQTSMYLCASSSGTFSNQPQHFGDGTRLSIL.